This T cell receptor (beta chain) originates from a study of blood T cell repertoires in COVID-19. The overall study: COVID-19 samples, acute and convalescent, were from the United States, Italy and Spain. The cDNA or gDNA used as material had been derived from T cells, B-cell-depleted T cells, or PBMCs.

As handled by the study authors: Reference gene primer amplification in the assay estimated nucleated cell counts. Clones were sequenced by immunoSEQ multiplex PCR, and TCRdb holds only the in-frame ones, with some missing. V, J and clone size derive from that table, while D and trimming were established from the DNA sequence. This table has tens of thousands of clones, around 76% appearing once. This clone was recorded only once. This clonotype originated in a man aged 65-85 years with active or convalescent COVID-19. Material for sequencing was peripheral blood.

The CDR3 DNA reads as TGCGCCAGCAGCTTGGTAGGTTCAGGCAATGAAAAACTGTTTTTT. This gives the protein CASSLVGSGNEKLFF. V gene TRBV5-1 combines with J gene TRBJ1-4; no reliable D call. Germline values: CDR1 SGHRS, CDR2 YFSETQ. V lost 0 bases and J 5 bases, leaving 11 bases between the germline ends. The CDR3 covers 15 residues. Together with reference TRBV5-1 and TRBJ1-4, the CDR3 gives the full variable domain: KAGVTQTPRYLIKTRGQQVTLSCSPISGHRSVSWYQQTPGQGLQFLFEYFSETQRNKGNFPGRFSGRQFSNSRSEMNVSTLELGDSALYLCASSLVGSGNEKLFFGSGTQLSVL.